A selection of T cell receptor beta chains follows, all from one sample in a study of T cell changes during pregnancy in multiple sclerosis. Sequencing was performed with immunoSEQ multiplex PCR; in TCRdb, only in-frame clones are kept and a portion is missing. The table records about 39,000 clones, around 92% of them present only once. The specimen was CD8+ T cells from peripheral blood mononuclear cells, collected before pregnancy. Receptors originate from a female donor with multiple sclerosis, enrolled in a pregnancy study. Each CDR3 is given with its conserved first and last residue. The order of the fields is J gene, D gene, clone size, V gene, CDR3 protein, CDR3 DNA. The D gene is left open where the match is weak. Clone size appears in some rows only: once, few, many, or a class for an expanded clone.

>TRBJ2-5|.|.|TRBV19
CASISPSRTQYF
TGTGCCAGTATTTCCCCTAGCCGGACCCAGTACTTC
>TRBJ1-5|TRBD1|few|TRBV4-2
CASSQGTGGFQPQHF
TGTGCCAGCAGCCAAGGGACAGGGGGTTTTCAGCCCCAGCATTTT
>TRBJ2-7|.|.|TRBV6-1
CASSEGLSYEQYF
TGTGCCAGCAGTGAGGGACTCTCCTACGAGCAGTACTTC
>TRBJ1-3|.|.|TRBV19
CASSSRGAKGNTIYF
TGTGCCAGTAGTAGCCGGGGGGCGAAAGGAAACACCATATATTTT
>TRBJ2-1|TRBD2|.|TRBV9
CATTVGGGRDDEQFF
TGTGCCACCACGGTCGGCGGGGGGCGCGATGATGAGCAGTTCTTC
>TRBJ1-1|.|.|TRBV19
CASRGEERTGPNTEAFF
TGTGCCAGTAGGGGGGAAGAACGAACAGGGCCGAACACTGAAGCTTTCTTT
>TRBJ2-1|TRBD1|.|TRBV19
CASRTGAYNEQFF
TGTGCCAGTCGGACAGGAGCCTACAATGAGCAGTTCTTC
>TRBJ1-1|.|.|TRBV9
CASSVGELGTEAFF
TGTGCCAGCAGCGTAGGGGAACTAGGGACTGAAGCTTTCTTT
>TRBJ1-2|TRBD1|.|TRBV7-9
CASTKGAQHYGYTF
TGTGCCAGCACTAAGGGGGCGCAGCACTATGGCTACACCTTC
>TRBJ2-7|TRBD2|.|TRBV10-1
CASSAGLAGVNEQYF
TGCGCCAGCAGTGCCGGACTAGCGGGAGTTAACGAGCAGTACTTC
>TRBJ2-1|TRBD2|.|TRBV27
CASSFWTSGPWNEQFF
TGTGCCAGCAGTTTTTGGACTAGCGGTCCTTGGAATGAGCAGTTCTTC
>TRBJ2-6|.|.|TRBV7-8
CASSSRTVLEANVLTF
TGTGCCAGCAGCTCGAGGACAGTTCTGGAGGCCAACGTCCTGACTTTC
>TRBJ2-7|.|.|TRBV7-8
CASSRNPGLLPEEYF
TGTGCCAGCAGCCGAAACCCGGGACTCCTACCCGAGGAGTACTTC
>TRBJ2-3|.|.|TRBV5-4
CASSRYRVTGGSTDTQYF
TGTGCCAGCAGCCGTTACAGGGTAACGGGAGGAAGCACAGATACGCAGTATTTT
>TRBJ1-2|.|.|TRBV5-6
CASSFWGGRRALGYTF
TGTGCCAGCAGCTTTTGGGGAGGCAGGCGCGCCCTAGGCTACACCTTC
>TRBJ2-7|TRBD2|.|TRBV7-9
CASSSGTGTSGRAYEQYF
TGTGCCAGCAGCTCGGGGACCGGGACTAGCGGGAGGGCCTACGAGCAGTACTTC
>TRBJ2-7|TRBD1|.|TRBV5-8
CASEGQGTYEQYF
TGTGCCAGCGAGGGACAGGGAACCTACGAGCAGTACTTC
>TRBJ2-6|.|.|TRBV5-1
CASTGEGAGANVLTF
TGCGCCAGCACCGGCGAAGGAGCTGGGGCCAACGTCCTGACTTTC
>TRBJ2-1|TRBD2|few|TRBV30
CAWSVLAGGYNEQFF
TGTGCCTGGAGTGTACTCGCGGGAGGCTACAATGAGCAGTTCTTC
>TRBJ2-7|.|.|TRBV5-1
CASSFLQTGYEQYF
TGCGCCAGCAGCTTCCTTCAGACAGGATACGAGCAGTACTTC
>TRBJ1-4|TRBD1|once|TRBV4-2
CASSQTGGTNEKLFF
TGTGCCAGCAGCCAGACAGGGGGCACTAATGAAAAACTGTTTTTT
>TRBJ1-4|.|once|TRBV27
CASSLYSGTNEKLFF
TGTGCCAGCAGTTTATATTCAGGGACTAATGAAAAACTGTTTTTT
>TRBJ2-1|TRBD2|few|TRBV7-9
CASSWTSNNEQFF
TGTGCCAGCAGTTGGACTAGCAACAATGAGCAGTTCTTC
>TRBJ1-2|.|few|TRBV19
CASSLQGDYGYTF
TGTGCCAGTAGTTTACAGGGAGACTATGGCTACACCTTC
>TRBJ1-1|.|.|TRBV29-1
CSVRTVNTEAFF
TGCAGCGTTCGGACAGTGAACACTGAAGCTTTCTTT
>TRBJ2-7|TRBD1|.|TRBV27
CASKGQGSYEQYF
TGTGCCAGCAAGGGACAGGGCTCCTACGAGCAGTACTTC